This T cell receptor beta chain is from a study of blood T cell repertoires in COVID-19. Across the study: Specimens from acute and convalescent COVID-19 originated in the United States, Italy and Spain. Sample material is recorded as cDNA or gDNA derived from T cells, B-cell-depleted T cells, or PBMCs.

As originally analysed: How many nucleated cells were present was estimated from reference gene primer amplification. Produced via immunoSEQ multiplex PCR; TCRdb's table is partial and in-frame only. V and J calls and clone size are given by that table; D and trimming were obtained from the DNA. This table has about 180,000 clones, approximately 86% appearing once. CDR1 is MDHEN and CDR2 is SYDVKM in the germline V gene. Deletions cut 4 bases from V and 5 bases from J, with 14 bases between. This CDR3 spans 14 amino acids. The material sequenced was peripheral blood. This chain joins TRBV28 and TRBJ1-1, with D maybe TRBD1 (6 bases). The receptor comes from a woman in her twenties or thirties with active or convalescent COVID-19. Here the CDR3 reads CASSSGQWRTEAFF. The DNA for the CDR3 is TGTGCCAGCAGTTCTGGACAGTGGAGGACTGAAGCTTTCTTT.